One TCR beta chain is described in this entry. The table lists this clonotype with many counts. It has no known antigen specificity. Base quality data are lacking; no much larger clone is found one base away. Based on the germline V gene, the CDR1 and CDR2 sequences are MNHEY and SVGEGT. V is pared back by 7 bases and J by 7 bases, with 20 bases lying between the germline termini. From the cysteine up to the phenylalanine, the CDR3 has a length of 15 residues. The DNA shown is the 45-base CDR3, in frame from base 1. These data come from a study of early T cells in non-severe SARS-CoV-2 infection (TCRdb year 2021). Broadly, across the study: Bulk RNA from unsorted whole blood was used for TCR sequencing, so alpha and beta chains could not be paired.

Broader findings and caveats from the paper: Matching against VDJdb was skewed toward anti-spike CD8 responses, likely underestimated virus-specific expansions, and missed private and CD4 specificities.

Library method: 5' RACE. The instrument was a NextSeq 500. To correct for sequencing error and PCR bias, the TCR library protocol tagged individual cDNA molecules with unique molecular identifiers. TCR alpha and beta chains were both sequenced, and the abundances of alpha and beta sequences in each sample were closely correlated with each other. The study's processing was this. Decombinator V4 was used to annotate the V gene, J gene and CDR3 of the TCR sequences. Expanded TCRs were defined as changing significantly between any two time points under a Poisson model with p below 0.0001. TCR abundances were normalised to the total number of TCRs sequenced per sample and were expressed as counts per million. MAIT TCRs were defined by TRAV1-2 paired with TRAJ12, TRAJ20 or TRAJ33, and iNKT TCRs by TRAV10 paired with TRAJ18. VDJdb, accessed on 1 November 2021, was searched for TCRs annotated for CMV, EBV and SARS-CoV-2, and TCRs annotated for more than one antigen were excluded. The raw public data were reprocessed by TCRdb itself: fastp quality trimming at Q25, MiXCR clonotype calling, in-frame beta chains only. Every entry covers one CDR3 protein and lists the most common genes and DNA from its rows. TCRdb's processing, not the study's, gives the V and J calls here. For this sample there are around 30,000 distinct CDR3 sequences; about 4.9% appear just once. Jointly, the top ten make up over 20% of the sample.

This was a case-control study nested in a cohort of healthcare workers in London, UK, who had nasopharyngeal swab PCR tests and blood samples taken every week. Between 23 and 31 March 2020, the week of the UK lockdown, healthcare workers were enrolled and then followed up weekly for as long as 16 weeks. Sequenced sample: whole blood. This clonotype was sampled from an adult who was a healthcare worker with PCR-confirmed SARS-CoV-2 infection or an uninfected control (not recorded which). Here the chain combines TRBV6-2 or TRBV6-3 and TRBJ2-1; D gene: possibly TRBD1, on 6 matching bases. CDR3 protein: CASTGHREGANEQFF. The nucleotide sequence is TGTGCCAGCACCGGCCACAGGGAAGGGGCAAATGAGCAGTTCTTC.